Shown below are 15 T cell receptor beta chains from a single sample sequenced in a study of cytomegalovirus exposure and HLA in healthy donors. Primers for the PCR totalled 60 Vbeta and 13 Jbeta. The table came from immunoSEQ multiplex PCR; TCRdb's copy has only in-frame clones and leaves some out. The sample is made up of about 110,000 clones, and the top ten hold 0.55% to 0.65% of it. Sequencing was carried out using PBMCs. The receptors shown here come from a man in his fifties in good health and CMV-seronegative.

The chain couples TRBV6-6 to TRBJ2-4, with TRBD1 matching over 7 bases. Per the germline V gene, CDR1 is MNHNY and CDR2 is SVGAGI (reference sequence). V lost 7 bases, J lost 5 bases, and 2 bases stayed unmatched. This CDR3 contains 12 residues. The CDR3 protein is CASTGTENIQYF. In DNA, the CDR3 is TGTGCCAGCACAGGGACAGAAAACATTCAGTACTTC.

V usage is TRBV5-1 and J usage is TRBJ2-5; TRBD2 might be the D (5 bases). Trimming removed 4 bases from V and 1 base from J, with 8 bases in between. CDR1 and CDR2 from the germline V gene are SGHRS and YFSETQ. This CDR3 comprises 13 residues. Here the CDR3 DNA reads TGCGCCAGCAGCATGGGGAGCCAAGAGACCCAGTACTTC. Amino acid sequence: CASSMGSQETQYF.

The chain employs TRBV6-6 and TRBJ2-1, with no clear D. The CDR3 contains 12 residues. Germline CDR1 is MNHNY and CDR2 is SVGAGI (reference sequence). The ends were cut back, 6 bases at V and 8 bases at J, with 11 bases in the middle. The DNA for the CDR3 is TGTGCCAGCAGACCCGAGGCTTATGAGCAGTTCTTC. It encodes CASRPEAYEQFF.

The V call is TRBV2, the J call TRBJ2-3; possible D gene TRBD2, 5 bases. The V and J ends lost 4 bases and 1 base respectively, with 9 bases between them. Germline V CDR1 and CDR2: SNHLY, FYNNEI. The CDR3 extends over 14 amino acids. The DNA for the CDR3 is TGTGCCAGCAGTGTGGCGGGCCGCACAGATACGCAGTATTTT. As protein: CASSVAGRTDTQYF.

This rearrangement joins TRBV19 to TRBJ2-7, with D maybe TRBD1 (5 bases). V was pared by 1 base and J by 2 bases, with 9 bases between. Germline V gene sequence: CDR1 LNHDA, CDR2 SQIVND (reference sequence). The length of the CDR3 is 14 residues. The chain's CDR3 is CASSIVQGAYEQYF. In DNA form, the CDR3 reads TGTGCCAGTAGTATAGTTCAGGGCGCCTACGAGCAGTACTTC.

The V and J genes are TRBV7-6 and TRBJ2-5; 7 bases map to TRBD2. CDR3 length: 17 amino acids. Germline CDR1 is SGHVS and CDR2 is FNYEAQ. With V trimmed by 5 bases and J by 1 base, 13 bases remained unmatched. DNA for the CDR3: TGTGCCAGCAGCCACTCAACGACTAGCTCTGTCCAAGAGACCCAGTACTTC. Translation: CASSHSTTSSVQETQYF.

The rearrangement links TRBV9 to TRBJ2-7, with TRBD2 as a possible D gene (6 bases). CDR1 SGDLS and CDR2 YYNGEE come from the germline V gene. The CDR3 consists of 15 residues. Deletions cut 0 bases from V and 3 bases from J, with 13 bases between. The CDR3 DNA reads TGTGCCAGCAGCGTAGATGGGGGGATCAACTACGAGCAGTACTTC. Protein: CASSVDGGINYEQYF.

The CDR3 coding sequence is TGTGCCAGCATCTCCGGCCACGCACTCGGGGGCTACACCTTC. Its translation: CASISGHALGGYTF. The chain combines TRBV6-1 with TRBJ1-2; D is ambiguous. The germline V gene has CDR1 MNHNS and CDR2 SASEGT. This CDR3 is built from 14 residues. V was trimmed by 7 bases and J by 8 bases, leaving 20 bases between them.

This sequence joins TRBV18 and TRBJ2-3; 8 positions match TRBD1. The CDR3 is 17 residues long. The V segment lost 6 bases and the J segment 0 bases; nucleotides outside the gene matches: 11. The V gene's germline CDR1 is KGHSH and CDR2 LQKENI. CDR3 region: CASSEQGDATSTDTQYF. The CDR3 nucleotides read TGTGCCAGCTCCGAACAGGGGGATGCCACTAGCACAGATACGCAGTATTTT.

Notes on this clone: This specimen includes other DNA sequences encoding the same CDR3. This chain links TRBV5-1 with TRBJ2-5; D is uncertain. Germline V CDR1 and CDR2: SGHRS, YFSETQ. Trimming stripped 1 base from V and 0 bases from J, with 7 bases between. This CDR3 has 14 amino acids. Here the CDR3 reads CASSLILNQETQYF. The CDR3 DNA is TGCGCCAGCAGCTTGATACTCAACCAAGAGACCCAGTACTTC. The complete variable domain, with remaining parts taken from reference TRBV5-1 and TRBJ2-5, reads KAGVTQTPRYLIKTRGQQVTLSCSPISGHRSVSWYQQTPGQGLQFLFEYFSETQRNKGNFPGRFSGRQFSNSRSEMNVSTLELGDSALYLCASSLILNQETQYFGPGTRLLVL.

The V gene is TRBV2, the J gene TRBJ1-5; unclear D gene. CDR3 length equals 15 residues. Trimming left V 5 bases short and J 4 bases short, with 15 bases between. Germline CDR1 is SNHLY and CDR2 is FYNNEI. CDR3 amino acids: CASSQNNPGNQPQHF. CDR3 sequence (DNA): TGTGCCAGCAGTCAGAACAATCCGGGAAATCAGCCCCAGCATTTT.

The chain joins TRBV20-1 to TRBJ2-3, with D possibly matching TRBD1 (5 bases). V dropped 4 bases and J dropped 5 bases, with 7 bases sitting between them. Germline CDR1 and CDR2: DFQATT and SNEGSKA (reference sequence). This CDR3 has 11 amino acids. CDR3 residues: CSAIGVDTQYF. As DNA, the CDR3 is TGCAGTGCTATAGGGGTAGATACGCAGTATTTT.

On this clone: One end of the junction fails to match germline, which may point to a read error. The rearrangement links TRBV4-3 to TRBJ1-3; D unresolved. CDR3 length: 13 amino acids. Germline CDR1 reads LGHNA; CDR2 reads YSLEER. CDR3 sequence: CAGSLNSGNTIYF. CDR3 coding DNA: TGCGCCGGCAGCCTTAACTCTGGAAACACCATATATTTT.

The chain's CDR3 is CASSPRESGTEQYF. In nucleotides, the CDR3 is TGTGCCAGCTCACCCCGGGAAAGCGGAACTGAGCAGTACTTC. V is TRBV18 and J is TRBJ2-7, with D perhaps TRBD2 (5 bases). The germline CDR1 and CDR2 sequences are KGHSH and LQKENI. Trimming took 3 bases from V and 7 from J, leaving 16 bases between them. The CDR3 covers 14 residues. Full variable domain (remainder filled in from reference TRBV18 and TRBJ2-7): NAGVMQNPRHLVRRRGQEARLRCSPMKGHSHVYWYRQLPEEGLKFMVYLQKENIIDESGMPKERFSAEFPKEGPSILRIQQVVRGDSAAYFCASSPRESGTEQYFGPGTRLTVT.

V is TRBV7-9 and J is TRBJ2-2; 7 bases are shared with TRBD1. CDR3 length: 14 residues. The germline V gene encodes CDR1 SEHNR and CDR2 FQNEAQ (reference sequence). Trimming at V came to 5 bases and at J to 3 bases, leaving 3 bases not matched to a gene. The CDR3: CASSGQADTGELFF. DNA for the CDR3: TGTGCCAGCAGCGGACAGGCAGACACCGGGGAGCTGTTTTTT.